The sequence of this T cell receptor beta chain was determined in a study of blood T cell repertoires in COVID-19. Overall study context: Both acute and convalescent COVID-19 samples were obtained from the United States, Italy and Spain. PBMCs, B-cell-depleted T cells, or T cells provided the cDNA or gDNA that made up the material.

Germline V CDR1 and CDR2: MGHRA, YSYEKL. Trimming pared 6 bases from V and 0 bases from J, leaving 17 bases between. The CDR3 loop spans 16 amino acids. As originally analysed: Estimated nucleated cell counts came from reference gene primer amplification. Assay used: immunoSEQ multiplex PCR; TCRdb lists only in-frame clones, some missing. V and J calls and clone size are given by that table; D and trimming were obtained from the DNA. Of about 58,000 clones in the sample, over 70% were seen once. The source material was peripheral blood. The receptor was derived from a human donor in a cohort sampled during active COVID-19. This chain links TRBV4-1 with TRBJ1-1, with D perhaps TRBD1 (5 bases). The CDR3, as DNA: TGCGCCAGCAGGAGTGGAATCGCAGGGTTGAACACTGAAGCTTTCTTT. This translates into CASRSGIAGLNTEAFF.